This TCR beta chain stems from a study of cytomegalovirus exposure and HLA in healthy donors. Study summary: Unique TCRs from HLA-typed donors, 80 million to 100 million of them, were held in an early data release.

For this clone: The antigen is not known.

Every donor was a healthy person donating bone marrow. V shed 7 bases and J 7 bases; nucleotides not matched to a gene: 8. The length of the CDR3 is 14 residues. The germline CDR1 and CDR2 sequences are LNHDA and SQIVND (reference sequence). Primers included in the PCR were 60 Vbeta and 13 Jbeta primers. Authors' analysis steps: A follow-up analysis tallied tens of millions of unique TCR beta chains, some 11 million shared. Profiling relied on immunoSEQ multiplex PCR, and the TCRdb table lists in-frame clones only, not all of them. The V and J calls and clone size were taken over from that table, and D and trimming were inferred from the DNA. Of more than 95,000 clones listed, approximately 78% were seen once; the top ten hold roughly a tenth. Notes on the study in general: Later analysis associated a missense DCLRE1C variant with TCR beta V- and J-gene trimming.

This chain uses TRBV19 with TRBJ2-1, with TRBD2 identical over 9 bases. The sample consisted of PBMCs. The sequence was collected from a man aged 25-45 years in good health and CMV-seropositive. The CDR3 is CASNRLAGLNEQFF. CDR3 DNA: TGTGCCAGTAACAGGCTAGCGGGACTAAATGAGCAGTTCTTC.